Described below is a single TCR beta chain sequence and its context. This record comes from a study of blood T cell repertoires in COVID-19. Study-level information: The origin of the acute and convalescent COVID-19 samples was the United States, Italy and Spain. Sources were T cells, B-cell-depleted T cells, or PBMCs; the material itself was cDNA or gDNA.

Per the authors' pipeline: Quantification of nucleated cells was approximated via reference gene primer amplification. Only in-frame clones appear in the TCRdb table, and some are missing; sequencing was by immunoSEQ multiplex PCR. Clone size and V and J calls were adopted from that table, with D and trimming inferred from the DNA. Here the sample spans some 120,000 clones, around 81% being singletons. CDR1 is LGHDT and CDR2 is YNNKEL in the germline V gene (reference sequence). The V gene end was trimmed by 6 bases and the J gene end by 6 bases; junction bases not matched to a gene: 6. CDR3 size: 13 residues.

The chain has TRBV3-1 (or the pseudogene TRBV3-2) and TRBJ2-3; 7 bases fit TRBD2. Sequencing was carried out using peripheral blood. The origin of this receptor is a woman in her forties or fifties with acute or convalescent COVID-19. CDR3: CASSKWGGDTQYF. The CDR3 region has the DNA TGTGCCAGCAGTAAATGGGGGGGGGATACGCAGTATTTT.